This note documents a single T cell receptor beta chain sequence. The antigen remains unidentified. Profiled with immunoSEQ multiplex PCR; TCRdb holds only in-frame clones, not every one. The sample includes around 1,700 clones, roughly 86% of them seen just once. The data were taken from a study of chemoradiotherapy in HPV16-positive cancers. In the study overall: Candidate HPV-specific clones and shared TCR motifs came from a couple of HPV16-positive patients.

Study conclusions and caveats: Only two HPV16-positive patients supplied the functional HPV-specificity definition.

Sequenced here: tumor tissue, sampled from a patient who underwent chemoradiotherapy. This TCR was recovered from a human donor with HPV-associated anogenital cancer.

CDR3 sequence (DNA): TGCGCCAGCAGCCACCCACCCTCACCGGGACCCAACGAGCAGTACTTC. Protein sequence: CASSHPPSPGPNEQYF. The chain carries TRBV4-3 and TRBJ2-7; D tentatively reads TRBD1 or TRBD2 (5 bases each). Trimming left V 3 bases short and J 5 bases short, with 20 bases between. The CDR3 covers 16 residues. The germline CDR1 and CDR2 sequences are LGHNA and YSLEER.